This T cell receptor (beta chain) stems from a study of Ad26.COV2.S vaccination and SARS-CoV-2 variants (dated by TCRdb to about 2021). In the study overall: Donors in the vaccine arm were drawn from COV1001, a phase I-IIa trial of Ad26.COV2.S in healthy adults that was multicentre, randomized, double-blind and placebo-controlled. Ad26.COV2.S was administered intramuscularly at 5 x 10^10 or 1 x 10^11 viral particles, either as a single shot or as two shots given 56 days apart. Sequencing of the TCRbeta repertoire served to evaluate the specificity and breadth of SARS-CoV-2-reactive T cell receptors following Ad26.COV2.S vaccination. A total of 32 samples were included in the TCR-sequenced set, comprising some 20 Ad26.COV2.S vaccine recipients, 5 placebo recipients and 8 SARS-CoV-2 convalescent individuals. Trial participants were randomized into five groups of five: low-dose or high-dose Ad26.COV2.S given once or twice, or placebo on both occasions. Investigators remained blinded to trial group allocation during experiments and outcome assessment.

TCRbeta CDR3 regions were sequenced with the immunoSEQ Assay. After extraction, genomic DNA underwent amplification by bias-controlled multiplex PCR, followed by high-throughput sequencing. The authors processed their data as follows. To quantify the absolute abundance of each unique TCRbeta CDR3 region, sequences were collapsed and filtered. T cell fraction was estimated by normalizing TCRbeta template counts to usable DNA, which was measured by amplifying reference genes present in all nucleated cells. Repertoire TCRs were annotated as SARS-CoV-2-specific by exact matching of V gene, CDR3 amino acid sequence and J gene to a known reactive TCR set. The reference SARS-CoV-2 TCR set was obtained from MIRA and was filtered for enrichment in COVID-19-positive ImmuneCODE repertoires, whereby public or cross-reactive TCRs were removed. Using the MIRA antigens, annotated TCRs were further analysed by specific ORF or by position within an ORF. Breadth was defined as annotated unique rearrangements over total unique productive rearrangements; depth was the summed frequency of those rearrangements. TCR breadth was compared between groups using two-sided Wilcoxon rank-sum tests. Drawn from immuneACCESS, this table holds only the in-frame rearrangements with V and J called that TCRdb kept. Clones are partly lost; checked studies trace under half to an unresolved V gene and leave the rest unexplained. V, J and clone size are taken as reported in that table, and D and trimming were inferred from the DNA itself. The sample profile shows about 500,000 clones; approximately 90% of them were found once. In total, the top ten clones hold around 1.6% of the sample.

What this sample's treatment or condition label stands for: roughly 19 received Ad26.COV2.S at low or high dose, single or two shots; 5 received placebo; per-sample allocation not given. Repertoires of vaccine and placebo recipients were sequenced from samples collected on day 63 after the first injection. Cohort 1b enrolled some 25 adults aged 18-55 years at a single site in Boston, USA, between 29 July and 7 August 2020. Ad26.COV2.S consisted of a replication-incompetent adenovirus type 26 vector by which a prefusion-stabilized SARS-CoV-2 spike protein from the original Wuhan strain was expressed. Study-wide conclusions, independent of this receptor: The study was not powered to compare responses between vaccine doses or regimens. After vaccination, substantial breadth of spike-specific CD8+ and CD4+ T cell responses was reported. Ad26.COV2.S recipients had higher spike-specific TCR breadth than placebo recipients (P = 0.0014). The authors noted that the TCR breadth and depth analyses may have underestimated total T cell responses. Non-spike TCR breadth was comparable between vaccine and placebo recipients, consistent with the vaccine containing only spike.

As for this clone: This clone's antigen is unknown. No quality values exist for individual bases; no much larger clone is one base distant.

The germline V gene (reference sequence) yields MNHNY for CDR1 and SVGAGI for CDR2. Inclusive of the bounding cysteine and phenylalanine, the CDR3 is 15 residues long. The CDR3 DNA has 45 bases and is translated from base 1. Cut back by 5 bases and 0 bases, the V and J ends lie 13 bases apart. This chain joins TRBV6-6 to TRBJ1-1, and the D gene may be TRBD1, 5 bases matching. The source is a person aged 18-60 years who received the Ad26.COV2.S COVID-19 vaccine or a placebo. The material was peripheral blood, obtained in a trial of Ad26.COV2.S vaccine versus placebo. The CDR3 is CASSRRGLMNTEAFF. At the DNA level, the sequence is TGTGCCAGCAGTAGAAGGGGTTTAATGAACACTGAAGCTTTCTTT.